The 8 T cell receptor beta chains reported below all come from one sample, sequenced in a study of blood T cell repertoires in COVID-19. Method: immunoSEQ multiplex PCR; TCRdb's copy keeps in-frame clones and lacks some. The repertoire includes approximately 330,000 clones, roughly 86% of them detected once, and 9.5% to 10% sits in the top ten. Sequenced: peripheral blood. These receptors were collected from a young man with COVID-19, enrolled during active disease.

The chain links TRBV18 to TRBJ2-7; 9 nucleotides agree with TRBD1. The junction had 7 bases not matched to a gene; V was cut back by 2 bases and J by 2 bases. In germline, CDR1 is KGHSH, CDR2 LQKENI. The CDR3 is 16 residues long. The CDR3 nucleotides are TGTGCCAGCTCACCAGTGGGTGGGACAGGGACCTACGAGCAGTACTTC. This gives the protein CASSPVGGTGTYEQYF.

The V and J genes are TRBV6-6 and TRBJ1-4; D is possibly TRBD1 (5 bases). The CDR3 consists of 15 residues. The germline V gene encodes CDR1 MNHNY and CDR2 SVGAGI (reference sequence). The germline V and J ends were trimmed by 2 bases and 6 bases, with 13 bases remaining between them. Here the CDR3 DNA reads TGTGCCAGCAGTTACGATCAGGGTCGGGATGAAAAACTGTTTTTT. Residues: CASSYDQGRDEKLFF.

The chain couples TRBV27 to TRBJ1-2; D not resolved. Per the germline V gene, CDR1 is MNHEY and CDR2 is SMNVEV (reference sequence). The CDR3 has 15 amino acids. V was clipped by 7 bases and J by 5 bases, with 20 bases between them. Here the CDR3 DNA reads TGTGCCAGCATGCCCATTATCGAGACGGGGTATGGCTACACCTTC. Its protein product is CASMPIIETGYGYTF.

This clone was seen a single time. V gene TRBV19 combines with J gene TRBJ2-1; TRBD1 matches at 7 bases. This CDR3 spans 17 amino acids. The germline V gene has CDR1 LNHDA and CDR2 SQIVND (reference sequence). The V segment lost 2 bases and the J segment 8 bases; nucleotides outside the gene matches: 15. The chain's CDR3 is CASSINRGLVGWYEQFF. The CDR3 DNA follows: TGTGCCAGTAGTATAAACAGGGGATTAGTTGGATGGTATGAGCAGTTCTTC.

This sequence joins TRBV11-1 and TRBJ2-5; 12 bases are a match to TRBD2. Germline V gene sequence: CDR1 SGHAT, CDR2 FQDESV (reference sequence). This CDR3 region has 14 residues. The CDR3 here is CLRTSGVLGETQYF. The CDR3 DNA sequence: TGTCTGCGGACTAGCGGGGTCCTTGGGGAGACCCAGTACTTC.

CDR3: CASSMALRGYTF. The CDR3 DNA is TGTGCCAGCAGTATGGCGTTGAGGGGCTACACCTTC. The V call is TRBV6-5, the J call TRBJ1-2, with D unclear. Trimming pared 5 bases from V and 8 bases from J, leaving 12 bases between. Germline V gene data show CDR1 as MNHEY and CDR2 as SVGAGI. This CDR3 is 12 amino acids long.

This clone was recorded only once. The chain joins TRBV7-2 to TRBJ1-3; 7 nucleotides agree with TRBD1. Unmatched junction bases numbered 18, after V lost 7 bases and J lost 0 bases. The germline V gene has CDR1 SGHTA and CDR2 FQGNSA. CDR3 length equals 19 residues. DNA for the CDR3: TGTGCCAGCATAACGCGGGGGGCAGGGGGTCAGAGCTCTGGAAACACCATATATTTT. Protein product: CASITRGAGGQSSGNTIYF.

The J gene is TRBJ1-2, the V gene TRBV10-3, with TRBD1 identical over 10 bases. The germline gives CDR1 ENHRY, CDR2 SYGVKD. V lost 8 bases, J lost 6 bases, and 9 bases stayed unmatched. The CDR3 contains 14 residues. CDR3 nucleotide sequence: TGTGCCATCGTCCGGGACAGGGGATATGATGGCTACACCTTC. Translation: CAIVRDRGYDGYTF.